The rows below give T cell receptor beta chains drawn from one sample of a study of shared clonotypes between healthy human individuals. Repertoires were generated with immunoSEQ multiplex PCR, while TCRdb's copy carries only in-frame clones and drops some. The sample includes about 2.3 million clones, just under 95% seen only once; the top ten take around 0.38%. The sequencing input was naive CD4+ T cells from PBMCs. These receptors were taken from a man between 18 and 35 years old in good health. Some clones in this sample may be carry-over from other donors' samples. The CDR3 runs from the conserved cysteine through the conserved F or W. The D gene is left open where the match is weak. Some rows have no size entry. The others give once, few or many, or a class for an expanded clone.

J gene	V gene	clone size	D gene	CDR3 DNA	CDR3 protein
TRBJ1-1	TRBV14	.	.	TGTGCCAGCAGCCGAAGGGCGACAGTGGGGAACACTGAAGCTTTCTTT	CASSRRATVGNTEAFF
TRBJ2-1	TRBV11-3	.	TRBD1	TGTGCCAGCAGCAAGCGACCGGGACAGGGCCTCCCCAATGAGCAGTTCTTC	CASSKRPGQGLPNEQFF
TRBJ2-1	TRBV7-3	.	.	TGTGCCAGCAGCTTAAGCCCGGGGTCCCACAATGAGCAGTTCTTC	CASSLSPGSHNEQFF
TRBJ2-7	TRBV5-1	.	.	TGCGCCAGCAGCGCTGAGGGGCTCTACGAGCAGTACTTC	CASSAEGLYEQYF
TRBJ2-1	TRBV5-1	.	TRBD2	TGCGCCAGCAGCTTGGCTAGCGGAGAGTACAATGAGCAGTTCTTC	CASSLASGEYNEQFF
TRBJ2-7	TRBV5-6	.	.	TGTGCCAGCAGCAGGGGACCGGACTCCTACGAGCAGTACTTC	CASSRGPDSYEQYF
TRBJ2-7	TRBV25-1	.	TRBD1	TGTGCCAGCAGTCAGACAGGGGCGGGTGACGAGCAGTACTTC	CASSQTGAGDEQYF
TRBJ2-2	TRBV19	once	TRBD1	TGTGCCAGCCAGGGGGACGGGGAGCTGTTTTTT	CASQGDGELFF
TRBJ2-7	TRBV6-5	few	.	TGTGCCAGCAGTTCCAACTACGAGCAGTACTTC	CASSSNYEQYF
TRBJ1-1	TRBV27	.	TRBD1	TGTGCCAGCAGACTGACTATCTGGACAGGGGGCTTAATAGACACTGAAGCTTTCTTT	CASRLTIWTGGLIDTEAFF
TRBJ2-5	TRBV11-2	.	TRBD1	TGTGCCAGCAGCGTTAGGACAGGGCCTGAGACCCAGTACTTC	CASSVRTGPETQYF
TRBJ1-1	TRBV7-3	.	TRBD1	TGTGCCAGCAGCTTTGGGGGGACAGGTTACACTGAAGCTTTCTTT	CASSFGGTGYTEAFF
TRBJ1-4	TRBV5-8	.	.	TGTGCCAGCAGTTTGGACCTAAATGAAAAACTGTTTTTT	CASSLDLNEKLFF
TRBJ2-7	TRBV19	.	TRBD1	TGTGCCAGTAGAACCCAGGACAGGAGCTCCTACGAGCAGTACTTC	CASRTQDRSSYEQYF
TRBJ2-5	TRBV27	.	.	TGTGCCAGCAGTTTGTTCGGGCGGTACCAAGAGACCCAGTACTTC	CASSLFGRYQETQYF
TRBJ1-1	TRBV18	few	.	TGTGCCAGCTCTCCCGGAATACGGACGATGAACACTGAAGCTTTCTTT	CASSPGIRTMNTEAFF
TRBJ2-7	TRBV7-9	.	TRBD1	TGTGCCAGCAGAGTCACAGGGGGACACGAGCAGTACTTC	CASRVTGGHEQYF
TRBJ2-1	TRBV6-5	once	TRBD2	TGTGCCAGCAGTCCTGGACTAGCGGGAGGGAATGAGCAGTTCTTC	CASSPGLAGGNEQFF
TRBJ1-4	TRBV19	.	.	TGTGCCAGTAGTCCCAGCCGGGACGGGAATGAAAAACTGTTTTTT	CASSPSRDGNEKLFF
TRBJ1-1	TRBV5-1	.	TRBD1	TGCGCCAGCAGCAACGGACAGGGTGGCACTGAAGCTTTCTTT	CASSNGQGGTEAFF
TRBJ2-7	TRBV7-2	.	.	TGTGCCAGCAGTTCATCCGGGACACCTAGTTACGAGCAGTACTTC	CASSSSGTPSYEQYF
TRBJ2-7	TRBV4-1	.	TRBD1	TGCGCCAGCAGCCAACCTAGGACAGGGGGCTACGAGCAGTACTTC	CASSQPRTGGYEQYF
TRBJ2-5	TRBV29-1	.	TRBD1	TGCAGCTACGAAGGGACAGAAGAGACCCAGTACTTC	CSYEGTEETQYF
TRBJ2-7	TRBV30	.	.	TGTGCTATGAGTGGGAGTTACGAGCAGTACTTC	CAMSGSYEQYF